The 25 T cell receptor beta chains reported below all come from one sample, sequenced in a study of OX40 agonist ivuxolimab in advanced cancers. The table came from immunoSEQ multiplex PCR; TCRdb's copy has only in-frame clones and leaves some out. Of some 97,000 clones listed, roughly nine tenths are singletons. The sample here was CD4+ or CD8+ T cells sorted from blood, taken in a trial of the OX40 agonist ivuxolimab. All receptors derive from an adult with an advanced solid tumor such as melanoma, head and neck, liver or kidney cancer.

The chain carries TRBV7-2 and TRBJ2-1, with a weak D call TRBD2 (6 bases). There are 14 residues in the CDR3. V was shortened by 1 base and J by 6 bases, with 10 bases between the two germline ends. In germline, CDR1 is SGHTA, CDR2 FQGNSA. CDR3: CASSLGVSGNEQFF. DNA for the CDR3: TGTGCCAGCAGCTTAGGGGTTAGCGGCAATGAGCAGTTCTTC.

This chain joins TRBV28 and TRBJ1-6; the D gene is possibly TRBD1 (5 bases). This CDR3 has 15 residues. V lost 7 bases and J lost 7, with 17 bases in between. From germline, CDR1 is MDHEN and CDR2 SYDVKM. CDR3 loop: CASTIRDGRNSPLHF. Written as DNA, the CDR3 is TGTGCCAGCACCATCCGGGACGGACGAAATTCACCCCTCCACTTT.

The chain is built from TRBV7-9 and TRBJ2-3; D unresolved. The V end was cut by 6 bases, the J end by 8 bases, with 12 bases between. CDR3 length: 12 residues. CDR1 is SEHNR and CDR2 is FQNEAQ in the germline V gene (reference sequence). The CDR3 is CASRQGSATQYF. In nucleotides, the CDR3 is TGTGCCAGCAGGCAAGGGTCGGCTACGCAGTATTTT.

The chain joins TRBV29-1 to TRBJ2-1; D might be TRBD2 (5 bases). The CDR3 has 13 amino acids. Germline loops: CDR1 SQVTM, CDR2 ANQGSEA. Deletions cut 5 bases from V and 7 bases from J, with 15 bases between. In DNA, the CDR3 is TGCAGCGTTACCCGGACTGCGGTTAATGAGCAGTTCTTC. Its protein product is CSVTRTAVNEQFF.

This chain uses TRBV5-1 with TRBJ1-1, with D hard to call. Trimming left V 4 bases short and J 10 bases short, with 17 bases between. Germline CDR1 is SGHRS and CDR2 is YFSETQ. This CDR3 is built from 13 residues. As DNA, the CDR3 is TGCGCCAGCAGCCACAACAACCCAGACCTAGCTTTCTTT. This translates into CASSHNNPDLAFF.

CDR3 nucleotide sequence: TGTGCCACCAGACAGGGTCCATCAGATACGCAGTATTTT. This codes for CATRQGPSDTQYF. The gene calls are TRBV19 and TRBJ2-3, with 7 bases identical to TRBD1. This CDR3 has 13 residues. CDR1 and CDR2 (germline): LNHDA, SQIVND (reference sequence). V lost 10 bases and J lost 4; bases outside the gene matches: 8.

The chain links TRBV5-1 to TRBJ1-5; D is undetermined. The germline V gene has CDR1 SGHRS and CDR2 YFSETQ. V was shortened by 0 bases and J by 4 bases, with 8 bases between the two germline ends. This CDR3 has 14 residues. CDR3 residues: CASSLESFNQPQHF. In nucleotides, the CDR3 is TGCGCCAGCAGCTTGGAAAGTTTTAATCAGCCCCAGCATTTT.

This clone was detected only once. CDR3 sequence reads: CASTAATSGNTEAFF. CDR3 DNA sequence: TGCGCCAGCACCGCAGCCACCTCAGGGAACACTGAAGCTTTCTTT. The chain employs TRBV4-1 and TRBJ1-1, with D uncertain. The CDR3 sequence is 15 residues long. CDR1 and CDR2 (germline): MGHRA, YSYEKL. With 7 bases removed from V and 1 base from J, the gap between germline ends came to 16 bases.

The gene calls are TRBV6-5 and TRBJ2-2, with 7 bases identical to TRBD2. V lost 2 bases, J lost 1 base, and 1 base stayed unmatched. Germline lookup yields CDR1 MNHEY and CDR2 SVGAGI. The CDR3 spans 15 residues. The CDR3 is CASSYGGGNTGELFF. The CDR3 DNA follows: TGTGCCAGCAGTTACGGCGGGGGGAACACCGGGGAGCTGTTTTTT.

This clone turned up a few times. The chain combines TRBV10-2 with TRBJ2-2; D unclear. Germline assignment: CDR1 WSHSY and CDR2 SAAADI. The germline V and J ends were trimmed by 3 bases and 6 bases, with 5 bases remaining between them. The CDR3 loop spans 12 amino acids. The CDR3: CASSEPPGELFF. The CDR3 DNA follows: TGCGCCAGCAGTGAACCCCCCGGGGAGCTGTTTTTT.

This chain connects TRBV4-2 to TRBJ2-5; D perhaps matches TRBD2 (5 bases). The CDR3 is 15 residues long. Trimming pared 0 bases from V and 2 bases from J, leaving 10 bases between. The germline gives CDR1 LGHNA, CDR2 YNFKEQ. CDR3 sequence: CASSQESAVQETQYF. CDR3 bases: TGTGCCAGCAGCCAAGAATCAGCGGTTCAAGAGACCCAGTACTTC.

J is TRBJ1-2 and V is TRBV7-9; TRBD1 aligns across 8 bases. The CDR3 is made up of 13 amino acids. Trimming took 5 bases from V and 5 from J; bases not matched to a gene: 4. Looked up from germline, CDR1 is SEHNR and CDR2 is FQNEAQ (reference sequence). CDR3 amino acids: CASSRTGQYGYTF. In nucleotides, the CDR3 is TGTGCCAGCAGCCGGACAGGGCAGTATGGCTACACCTTC.

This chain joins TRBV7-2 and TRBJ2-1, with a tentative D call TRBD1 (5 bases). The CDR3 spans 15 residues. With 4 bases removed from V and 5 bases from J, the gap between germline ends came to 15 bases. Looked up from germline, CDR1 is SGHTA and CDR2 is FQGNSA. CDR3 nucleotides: TGTGCCAGCAGCTCCCAAGGGGCACTGAACAATGAGCAGTTCTTC. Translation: CASSSQGALNNEQFF.

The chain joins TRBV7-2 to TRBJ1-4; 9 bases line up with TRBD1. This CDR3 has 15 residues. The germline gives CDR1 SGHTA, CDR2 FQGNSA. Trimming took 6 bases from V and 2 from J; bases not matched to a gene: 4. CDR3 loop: CASRPGTGTNEKLFF. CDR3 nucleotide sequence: TGTGCCAGCAGACCTGGGACAGGGACTAATGAAAAACTGTTTTTT.

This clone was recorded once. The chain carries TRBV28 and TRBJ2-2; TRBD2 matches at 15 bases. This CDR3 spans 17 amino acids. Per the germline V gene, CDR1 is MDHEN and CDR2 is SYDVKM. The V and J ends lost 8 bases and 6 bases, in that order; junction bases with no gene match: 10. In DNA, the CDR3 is TGTGCCAGCCAAGGACTAGCGGGAGGGAGGAAATCCGGGGAGCTGTTTTTT. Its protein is CASQGLAGGRKSGELFF. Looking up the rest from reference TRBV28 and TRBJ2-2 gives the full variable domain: DVKVTQSSRYLVKRTGEKVFLECVQDMDHENMFWYRQDPGLGLRLIYFSYDVKMKEKGDIPEGYSVSREKKERFSLILESASTNQTSMYLCASQGLAGGRKSGELFFGEGSRLTVL.

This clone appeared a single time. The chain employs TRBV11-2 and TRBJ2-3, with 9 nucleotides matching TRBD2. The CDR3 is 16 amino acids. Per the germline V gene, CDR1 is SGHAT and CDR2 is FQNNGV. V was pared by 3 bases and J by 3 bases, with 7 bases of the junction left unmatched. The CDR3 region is CASSLAGGPRTDTQYF. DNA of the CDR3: TGTGCCAGCAGCTTGGCGGGAGGGCCTCGGACAGATACGCAGTATTTT.

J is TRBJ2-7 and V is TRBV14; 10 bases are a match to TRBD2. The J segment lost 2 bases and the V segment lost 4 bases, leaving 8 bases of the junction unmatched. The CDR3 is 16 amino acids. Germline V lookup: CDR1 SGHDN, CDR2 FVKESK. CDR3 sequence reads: CASSRYGLAVTYEQYF. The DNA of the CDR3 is TGTGCCAGCAGCCGCTATGGACTAGCGGTTACCTACGAGCAGTACTTC. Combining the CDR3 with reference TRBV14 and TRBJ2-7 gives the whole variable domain EAGVTQFPSHSVIEKGQTVTLRCDPISGHDNLYWYRRVMGKEIKFLLHFVKESKQDESGMPNNRFLAERTGGTYSTLKVQPAELEDSGVYFCASSRYGLAVTYEQYFGPGTRLTVT.

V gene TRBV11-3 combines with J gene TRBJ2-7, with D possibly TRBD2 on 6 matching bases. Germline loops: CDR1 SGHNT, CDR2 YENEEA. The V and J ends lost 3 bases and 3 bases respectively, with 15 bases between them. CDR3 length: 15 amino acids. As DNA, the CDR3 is TGTGCCAGCAGCTTTTGCCCGGGAGTACGCTACGAGCAGTACTTC. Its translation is CASSFCPGVRYEQYF.

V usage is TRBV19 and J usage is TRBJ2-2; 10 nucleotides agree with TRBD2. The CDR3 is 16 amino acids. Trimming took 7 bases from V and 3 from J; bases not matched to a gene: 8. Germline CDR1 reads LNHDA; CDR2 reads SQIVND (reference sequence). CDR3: CASKALAGVDTGELFF. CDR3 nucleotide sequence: TGTGCCAGTAAAGCCCTAGCGGGAGTGGACACCGGGGAGCTGTTTTTT.

The CDR3 DNA reads as TGTGCCAGCAGCTTAGATTGGGTTCGTTCACCCCTCCACTTT. Translation gives CASSLDWVRSPLHF. The chain couples TRBV7-2 to TRBJ1-6; D is unclear. The V gene's germline CDR1 is SGHTA and CDR2 FQGNSA. Trimming took 1 base from V and 9 from J, leaving 10 bases between them. There are 14 residues in the CDR3.

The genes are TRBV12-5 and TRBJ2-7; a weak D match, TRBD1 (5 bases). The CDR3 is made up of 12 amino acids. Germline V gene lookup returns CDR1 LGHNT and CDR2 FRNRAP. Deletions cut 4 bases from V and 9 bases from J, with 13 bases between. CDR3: CASGSSIGVQYF. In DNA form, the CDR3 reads TGTGCTAGTGGTTCGTCCATAGGGGTGCAGTACTTC. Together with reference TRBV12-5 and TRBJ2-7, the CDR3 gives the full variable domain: DARVTQTPRHKVTEMGQEVTMRCQPILGHNTVFWYRQTMMQGLELLAYFRNRAPLDDSGMPKDRFSAEMPDATLATLKIQPSEPRDSAVYFCASGSSIGVQYFGPGTRLTVT.

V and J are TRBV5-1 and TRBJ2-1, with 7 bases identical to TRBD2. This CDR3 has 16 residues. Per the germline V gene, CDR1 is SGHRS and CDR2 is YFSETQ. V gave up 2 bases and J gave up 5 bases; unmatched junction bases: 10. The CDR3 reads CASSFGGGSLNNEQFF. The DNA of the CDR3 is TGCGCCAGCAGCTTTGGCGGGGGAAGCCTTAACAATGAGCAGTTCTTC.

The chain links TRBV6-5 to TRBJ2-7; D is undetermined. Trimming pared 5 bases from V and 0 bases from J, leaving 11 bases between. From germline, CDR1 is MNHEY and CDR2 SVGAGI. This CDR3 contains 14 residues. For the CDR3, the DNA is TGTGCCAGCAGTGGATCTAGGAGCTCCTACGAGCAGTACTTC. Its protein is CASSGSRSSYEQYF.

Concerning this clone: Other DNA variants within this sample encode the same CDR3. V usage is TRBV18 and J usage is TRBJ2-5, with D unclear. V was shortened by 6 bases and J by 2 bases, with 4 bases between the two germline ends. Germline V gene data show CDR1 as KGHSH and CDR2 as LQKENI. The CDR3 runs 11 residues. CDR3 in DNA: TGTGCCAGCTCGCTACAAGAGACCCAGTACTTC. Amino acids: CASSLQETQYF.

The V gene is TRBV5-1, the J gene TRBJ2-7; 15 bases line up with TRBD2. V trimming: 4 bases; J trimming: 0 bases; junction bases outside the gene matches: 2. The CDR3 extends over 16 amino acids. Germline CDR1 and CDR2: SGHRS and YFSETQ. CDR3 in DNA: TGCGCCAGCAGCGGGGGACTAGCGGGAGGCTCCTACGAGCAGTACTTC. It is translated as CASSGGLAGGSYEQYF.